Included here is one T cell receptor beta chain sequence, with context. Its antigen is not yet known. Per-base qualities were not stored, and no clone one base away is much larger. The data are from a study of blood T cell repertoires in COVID-19 (TCRdb year 2020). Concerning the study at large: Collaborator samples came from the United States, Italy and Spain and covered acute and convalescent phases of COVID-19. Sample metadata almost always included a de-identified subject ID, COVID-19 status, age in years and sex. The samples were drawn from two sources: the first 160 participants of the ongoing ImmuneRACE study, and some 1,300 subjects contributed by 6 global collaborators. The repertoires were released in a freely available public database intended as a resource for research on the immune response to SARS-CoV-2. Where available, HLA class I and class II types were obtained from metadata supplied by the sample provider rather than from assay-based typing. The dataset comprised deeply sampled blood TCRbeta repertoires from subjects exposed to, actively infected with, or recovered from COVID-19. The material from the prospective study consisted of cDNA or gDNA derived from T cells, B-cell-depleted T cells, or PBMCs. The investigation overall reported the following: How much clinical and demographic metadata was included differed by source and by participant, and the metadata was provided uncurated.

Spanning cysteine to phenylalanine, the CDR3 consists of 15 amino acids. The sequence is cut down to CDR3 DNA, 45 bases in frame from base 1. CDR1 and CDR2 are drawn from the germline V gene (reference sequence): SEHNR, FQNEAQ. Clipping removes 8 bases from V and 8 bases from J, with 13 as the unmatched junction base count. In Seattle, one collaborating source enrolled patients while the infection was active and tracked those patients longitudinally over the course of disease. Each collaborating institution followed its own protocols to collect whole blood in K2EDTA tubes. For TCRbeta analysis, collaborators shipped samples as frozen whole blood, isolated PBMCs, or DNA extracted from either of those sample types. The immunoSEQ Assay, a bias-controlled multiplex PCR, was used to amplify TCRbeta CDR3 regions from genomic DNA. On the study's bioinformatics: The number of nucleated cells in each sample was estimated by amplification of reference gene primers within the assay. To quantify the absolute abundance of each unique TCRbeta CDR3 rearrangement, sequence reads were collapsed and filtered. For each sample, productive Simpson clonality was calculated as the square root of Simpson's diversity index over productive rearrangements. Held by TCRdb, this immuneACCESS table contains in-frame sequences only and omits some clones. Under half of the omission traces to an unresolved V gene where checked; the cause of the rest is unknown. The V and J calls and the clone size are those of that table, but D and trimming were determined from the DNA. In this sample the table shows some 300,000 clones, around 89% of which occur a single time. Roughly 6.1% of the sample is in the top ten clones.

This clonotype originated in a woman aged 45 to 65 with COVID-19, enrolled during active disease. Sequencing was done on a sample of peripheral blood. The chain employs TRBV7-9 and TRBJ2-1, with 9 bases matching TRBD2. The DNA sequence follows: TGTGCCAGCCGCCCGGGGAGCGGGGGGTTGGATGAGCAGTTCTTC. Its protein is CASRPGSGGLDEQFF.